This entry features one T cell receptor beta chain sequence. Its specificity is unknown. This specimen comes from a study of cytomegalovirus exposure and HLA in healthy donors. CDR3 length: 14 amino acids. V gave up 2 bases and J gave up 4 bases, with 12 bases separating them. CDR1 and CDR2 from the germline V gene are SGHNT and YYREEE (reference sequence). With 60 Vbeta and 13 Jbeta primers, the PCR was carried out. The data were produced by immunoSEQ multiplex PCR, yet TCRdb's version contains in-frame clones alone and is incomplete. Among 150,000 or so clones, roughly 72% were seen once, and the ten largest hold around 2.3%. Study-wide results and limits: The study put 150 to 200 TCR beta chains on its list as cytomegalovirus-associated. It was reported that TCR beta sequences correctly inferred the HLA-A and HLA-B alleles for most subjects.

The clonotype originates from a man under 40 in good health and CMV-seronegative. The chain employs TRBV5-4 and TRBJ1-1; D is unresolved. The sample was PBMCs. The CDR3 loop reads CASSLASEGTEAFF. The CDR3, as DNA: TGTGCCAGCAGCTTAGCGTCCGAGGGCACTGAAGCTTTCTTT.